This is a list of T cell receptor beta chains from one sample in a study of blood T cell repertoires in COVID-19. Some clones are missing from TCRdb's copy, which holds only in-frame ones; the method was immunoSEQ multiplex PCR. The table shows about 360,000 clones, with 81% occurring only once. The material sequenced was peripheral blood. All receptors come from a human donor with acute or convalescent COVID-19. The donor label of this sample is uncertain. The CDR3 runs from the conserved cysteine through the conserved F or W. D genes are given only for firm matches. Not all rows give a size; the values are once, few, many and, for expanded clones, a class.

TRBJ2-7,TRBD2,-,TRBV7-2,CASSLSGRGYEQYF,TGTGCCAGCAGCTTGAGCGGGAGAGGGTACGAGCAGTACTTC
TRBJ2-1,-,-,TRBV7-9,CASSFPVSSYNEQFF,TGTGCCAGCAGCTTCCCCGTCAGCTCCTACAATGAGCAGTTCTTC
TRBJ2-1,-,-,TRBV10-1,CASSAGDSYNEQFF,TGCGCCAGCAGTGCAGGGGACTCCTACAATGAGCAGTTCTTC
TRBJ1-2,-,-,TRBV25-1,CASSRTGNYGYTF,TGTGCCAGCAGCCGAACAGGGAACTATGGCTACACCTTC
TRBJ2-5,TRBD2,-,TRBV5-6,CASSLGLRRGQETQYF,TGTGCCAGCAGCTTGGGATTGCGGCGGGGGCAAGAGACCCAGTACTTC
TRBJ1-5,TRBD1,-,TRBV7-4,CASSPPRQGYRQPQHF,TGTGCCAGCAGCCCCCCCCGACAGGGATACCGGCAGCCCCAGCATTTT
TRBJ1-1,TRBD1,once,TRBV10-3,CATQGALRTEAFF,TGTGCCACACAGGGGGCTTTGCGGACTGAAGCTTTCTTT
TRBJ1-4,TRBD1,-,TRBV6-1,CASSDPGQNEKLFF,TGTGCCAGCAGTGATCCGGGACAGAATGAAAAACTGTTTTTT
TRBJ1-1,TRBD1,-,TRBV18,CASSHDREMNTEAFF,TGTGCCAGCTCACACGACAGGGAAATGAACACTGAAGCTTTCTTT
TRBJ1-2,-,-,TRBV7-9,CASSTVAGTVDYGYTF,TGTGCCAGCAGCACCGTCGCGGGCACAGTGGACTATGGCTACACCTTC
TRBJ1-2,-,few,TRBV6-6,CASSLDRSNYGYTF,TGTGCCAGCAGTCTTGACAGATCTAACTATGGCTACACCTTC
TRBJ1-2,TRBD1,few,TRBV30,CAWRGDSQLYGYTF,TGTGCCTGGAGAGGGGACAGCCAACTCTATGGCTACACCTTC
TRBJ1-1,TRBD1,-,TRBV3-1/TRBV3-2,CASSQLGWANRGLGEAFF,TGTGCCAGCAGCCAGCTGGGATGGGCTAACAGGGGGCTCGGTGAAGCTTTCTTT
TRBJ2-2,-,-,TRBV30,CAWSPTSTGELFF,TGTGCCTGGAGCCCCACTAGCACCGGGGAGCTGTTTTTT
TRBJ1-5,-,-,TRBV2,CASTLSGNQPQHF,TGTGCCAGCACCCTCTCGGGGAATCAGCCCCAGCATTTT
TRBJ2-1,TRBD2,-,TRBV3-1/TRBV3-2,CASSLLSGGGSYNEQFF,TGTGCCAGCAGTCTGTTGAGCGGGGGGGGTTCCTACAATGAGCAGTTCTTC
TRBJ2-3,-,-,TRBV19,CASRTLGGEGDTQYF,TGTGCCAGTAGAACCCTAGGGGGGGAAGGGGATACGCAGTATTTT
TRBJ1-6,-,-,TRBV27,CASSLGTNSYNSPLHF,TGTGCCAGCAGTTTAGGGACAAACTCCTATAATTCACCCCTCCACTTT
TRBJ1-2,-,-,TRBV27,CASSTRSVGNYGYTF,TGTGCCAGCAGTACCAGGTCCGTCGGTAACTATGGCTACACCTTC
TRBJ2-7,-,-,TRBV9,CASSEARMGGEQYF,TGTGCCAGCAGCGAGGCCCGGATGGGCGGGGAGCAGTACTTC
TRBJ1-5,-,once,TRBV4-1,CASSQVSGDQPQHF,TGCGCCAGCAGCCAAGTGTCAGGGGATCAGCCCCAGCATTTT
TRBJ1-1,-,-,TRBV28,CASREPTYLNTEAFF,TGTGCCAGCAGGGAACCGACATACTTGAACACTGAAGCTTTCTTT
TRBJ2-3,-,-,TRBV10-3,CAIKGTGGEGTQYF,TGTGCCATCAAAGGGACCGGGGGAGAGGGTACGCAGTATTTT
TRBJ2-5,-,-,TRBV28,CASSSSQGRGETQYF,TGTGCCAGCAGTTCAAGCCAGGGGAGGGGTGAGACCCAGTACTTC
TRBJ2-1,-,-,TRBV30,CAWSVEGANLLSYNEQFF,TGTGCCTGGAGTGTAGAGGGCGCAAACCTACTCTCCTACAATGAGCAGTTCTTC
TRBJ2-3,TRBD2,-,TRBV10-3,CAISALAGGMRDTQYF,TGTGCCATCAGTGCGCTAGCGGGGGGGATGAGAGATACGCAGTATTTT
TRBJ1-2,-,-,TRBV5-6,CASSPLHDRYRYTF,TGTGCCAGCAGCCCCCTTCATGACAGGTACCGCTACACCTTC
TRBJ1-4,TRBD1,-,TRBV28,CASRRRQGNEKLFF,TGTGCCAGCAGAAGGAGACAGGGGAATGAAAAACTGTTTTTT
TRBJ2-1,TRBD2,-,TRBV12-3/TRBV12-4,CASRLTSRNEQFF,TGTGCCAGCAGGTTGACTAGCAGGAATGAGCAGTTCTTC
TRBJ2-3,-,-,TRBV4-1,CASSQVTSLTSTDTQYF,TGCGCCAGCAGCCAAGTAACTAGCCTTACTAGCACAGATACGCAGTATTTT
TRBJ2-3,-,-,TRBV18,CASSPGGSTDTQYF,TGTGCCAGCTCACCGGGGGGATCCACAGATACGCAGTATTTT
TRBJ2-1,TRBD2,-,TRBV27,CASTTREGGRIGEQFF,TGTGCCAGCACCACTAGAGAGGGCGGGAGGATAGGTGAGCAGTTCTTC
TRBJ1-1,-,-,TRBV2,CASRWSPNTEAFF,TGTGCCAGCAGATGGAGTCCGAACACTGAAGCTTTCTTT
TRBJ1-1,-,-,TRBV19,CASRQALNTEAFF,TGTGCCAGCCGACAGGCCCTGAACACTGAAGCTTTCTTT
TRBJ2-7,TRBD1,-,TRBV9,CASSVGQGVGEQYF,TGTGCCAGCAGCGTCGGGCAGGGGGTGGGTGAGCAGTACTTC
TRBJ1-6,TRBD1,-,TRBV7-2,CASSAPDRNNLYNSPLHF,TGTGCCAGCAGCGCACCGGACAGGAACAATCTCTATAATTCACCCCTCCACTTT
TRBJ1-1,-,few,TRBV19,CASSRGLLNTEAFF,TGTGCCAGTAGTAGGGGACTGCTCAACACTGAAGCTTTCTTT
TRBJ1-1,TRBD1,-,TRBV5-1,CASSPLSTGGTEAFF,TGCGCCAGCAGCCCCCTTTCGACAGGGGGCACTGAAGCTTTCTTT
TRBJ2-7,TRBD1,-,TRBV10-2,CATSRDRGYEQYF,TGCGCCACCTCTCGGGACAGGGGGTACGAGCAGTACTTC
TRBJ1-1,TRBD1,-,TRBV28,CASRAPKQGPNTEAFF,TGTGCCAGCAGAGCTCCGAAACAGGGGCCGAACACTGAAGCTTTCTTT
TRBJ2-5,-,-,TRBV14,CASSQARLEETQYF,TGTGCCAGCAGCCAAGCCAGGCTTGAGGAGACCCAGTACTTC
TRBJ1-2,-,-,TRBV6-5,CASSQSPSNGYTF,TGTGCCAGCAGTCAAAGTCCCAGTAATGGCTACACCTTC
TRBJ2-7,TRBD2,once,TRBV5-1,CASSISGTSGYEQYF,TGCGCCAGCAGCATCTCCGGGACTAGCGGCTACGAGCAGTACTTC
TRBJ2-5,-,-,TRBV18,CASSPKQGTQYF,TGTGCCAGCTCACCGAAGCAGGGGACCCAGTACTTC
TRBJ2-1,-,once,TRBV5-1,CASSLGMGGEQFF,TGCGCCAGCAGCTTGGGCATGGGGGGTGAGCAGTTCTTC
TRBJ2-5,TRBD2,-,TRBV6-6,CASSYVRGGTETQYF,TGTGCCAGCAGTTACGTGCGGGGGGGCACTGAGACCCAGTACTTC
TRBJ1-1,-,-,TRBV12-3/TRBV12-4,CASSFSGTEAFF,TGTGCCAGCAGTTTCTCAGGCACTGAAGCTTTCTTT